This TCR beta chain was profiled in a study of identical twins. Study conclusions and caveats: Model-predicted out-of-frame TCR alpha sharing fell below observed values in monozygotic twins. When twins shared out-of-frame alpha sequences, those sequences had excess low generation probability.

The germline CDR1 and CDR2 sequences are DFQATT and SNEGSKA (reference sequence). The CDR3 has 17 residues. J was trimmed by 8 bases and V by 6 bases; bases with no gene match: 16. This clonotype occurred a few times. Its matching antigen is unknown. MiXCR, run by TCRdb on the 5' RACE reads, gives a single entry per CDR3 protein. The data show about 660,000 distinct CDR3 sequences, with over 8.5% seen just once and 0.98% held by the top ten. These data also featured in a second study, about yellow fever vaccine responses in identical twins.

The chain couples TRBV20-1 to TRBJ2-1; 13 bases agree with TRBD2. The sample consisted of PBMCs. The TCR comes from a woman aged 18 to 35 in good health. The CDR3 protein is CSAYKTTSGRAGHEQFF. CDR3 DNA sequence: TGCAGTGCGTACAAGACCACTAGCGGGAGGGCCGGCCATGAGCAGTTCTTC.